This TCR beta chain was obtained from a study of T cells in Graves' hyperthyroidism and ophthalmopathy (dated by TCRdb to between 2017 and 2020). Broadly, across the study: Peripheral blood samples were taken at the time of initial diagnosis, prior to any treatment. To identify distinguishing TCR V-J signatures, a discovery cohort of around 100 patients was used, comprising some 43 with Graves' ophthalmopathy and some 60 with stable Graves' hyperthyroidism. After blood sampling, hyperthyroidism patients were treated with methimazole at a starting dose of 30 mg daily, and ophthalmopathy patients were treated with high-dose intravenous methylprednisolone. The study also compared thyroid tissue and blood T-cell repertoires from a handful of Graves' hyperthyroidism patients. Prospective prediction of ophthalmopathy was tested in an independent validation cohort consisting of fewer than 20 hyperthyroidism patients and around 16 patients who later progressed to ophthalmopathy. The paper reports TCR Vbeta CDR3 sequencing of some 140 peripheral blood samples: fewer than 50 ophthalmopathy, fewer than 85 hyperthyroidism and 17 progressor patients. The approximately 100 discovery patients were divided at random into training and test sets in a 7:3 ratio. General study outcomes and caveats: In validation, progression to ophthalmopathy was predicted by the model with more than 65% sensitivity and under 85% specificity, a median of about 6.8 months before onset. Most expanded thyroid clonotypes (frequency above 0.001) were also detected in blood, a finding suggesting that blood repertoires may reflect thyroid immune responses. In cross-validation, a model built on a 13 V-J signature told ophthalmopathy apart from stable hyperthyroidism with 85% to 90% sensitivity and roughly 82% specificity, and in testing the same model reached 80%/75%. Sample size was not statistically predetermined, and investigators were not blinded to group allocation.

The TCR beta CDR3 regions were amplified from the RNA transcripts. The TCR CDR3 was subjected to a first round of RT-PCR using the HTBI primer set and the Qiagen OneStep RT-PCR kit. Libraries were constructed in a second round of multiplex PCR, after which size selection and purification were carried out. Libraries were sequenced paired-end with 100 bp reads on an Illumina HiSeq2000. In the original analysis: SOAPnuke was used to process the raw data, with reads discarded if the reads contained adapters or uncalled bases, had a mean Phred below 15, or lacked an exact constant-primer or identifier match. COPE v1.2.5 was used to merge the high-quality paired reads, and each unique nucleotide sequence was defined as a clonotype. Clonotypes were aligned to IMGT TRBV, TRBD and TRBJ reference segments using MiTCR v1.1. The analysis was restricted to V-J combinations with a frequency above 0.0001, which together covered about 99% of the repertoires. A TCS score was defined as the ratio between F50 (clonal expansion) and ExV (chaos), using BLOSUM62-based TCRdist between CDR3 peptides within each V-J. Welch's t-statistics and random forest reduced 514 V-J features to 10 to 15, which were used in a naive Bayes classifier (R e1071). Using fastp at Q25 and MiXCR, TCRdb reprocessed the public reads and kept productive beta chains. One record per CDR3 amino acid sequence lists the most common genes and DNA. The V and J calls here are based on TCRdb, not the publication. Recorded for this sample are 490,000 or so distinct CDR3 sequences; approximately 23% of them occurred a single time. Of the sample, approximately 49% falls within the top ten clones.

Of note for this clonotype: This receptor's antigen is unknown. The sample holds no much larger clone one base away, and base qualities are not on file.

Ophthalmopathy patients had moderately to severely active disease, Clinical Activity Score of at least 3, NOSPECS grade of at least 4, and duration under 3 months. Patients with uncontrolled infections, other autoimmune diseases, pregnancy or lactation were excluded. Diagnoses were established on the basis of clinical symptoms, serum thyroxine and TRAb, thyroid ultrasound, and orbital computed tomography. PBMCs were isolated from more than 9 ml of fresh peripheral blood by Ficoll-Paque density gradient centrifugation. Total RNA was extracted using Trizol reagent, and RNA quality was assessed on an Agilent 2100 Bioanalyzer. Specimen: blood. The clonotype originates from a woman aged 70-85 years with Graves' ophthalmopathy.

The nucleotide sequence is TGTGCCATCAGTGATAATGGGGTATTGCTAAACACCGGGGAGCTGTTTTTT. This sequence encodes CAISDNGVLLNTGELFF. The chain is encoded by TRBV10-3 joined to TRBJ2-2; the D gene lacks a confident call. From the germline V gene, CDR1 is ENHRY and CDR2 is SYGVKD. V drops 3 bases and J drops 2 bases, leaving 16 bases in between. Including cysteine and phenylalanine, the CDR3 has 17 amino acids. Just CDR3 DNA is preserved here, 51 bases in frame from base 1.